The T cell receptor (beta chain) under discussion was sequenced for a study of T cells in Graves' hyperthyroidism and ophthalmopathy. Study conclusions and caveats: Ophthalmopathy was predicted by the model a median of about 6.5 months ahead of onset.

V was pared by 2 bases and J by 3 bases, with 13 bases between. The CDR3 is made up of 14 amino acids. Germline CDR1 and CDR2: DFQATT and SNEGSKA (reference sequence). RNA transcripts were the template for amplifying TCR beta CDR3 regions. HTBI primers were used for first-round RT-PCR of the TCR CDR3. In TCRdb, the multiplex PCR reads were re-called with MiXCR into one record per CDR3 protein. The profile shows approximately 500,000 distinct CDR3 sequences, under 60% of them singletons. This clonotype was recorded once. Its target is not known. The patients, who ranged from 18 to 65 in age, presented with newly diagnosed hyperthyroidism lasting under 2 months. It was uncontrolled infection, other autoimmune disease, pregnancy or lactation that excluded patients. Based on clinical symptoms, serum thyroxine and TRAb, thyroid ultrasound and orbital computed tomography, diagnoses were reached.

The V and J genes are TRBV20-1 and TRBJ1-1; D may be TRBD1 (6 bases). The specimen sequenced was peripheral blood or thyroid tissue (not recorded which). The TCR comes from a woman aged 18-29 years with Graves' hyperthyroidism. This CDR3 is CSARRGPTDTEAFF. In DNA form, the CDR3 reads TGCAGTGCTAGACGGGGGCCGACAGACACTGAAGCTTTCTTT.